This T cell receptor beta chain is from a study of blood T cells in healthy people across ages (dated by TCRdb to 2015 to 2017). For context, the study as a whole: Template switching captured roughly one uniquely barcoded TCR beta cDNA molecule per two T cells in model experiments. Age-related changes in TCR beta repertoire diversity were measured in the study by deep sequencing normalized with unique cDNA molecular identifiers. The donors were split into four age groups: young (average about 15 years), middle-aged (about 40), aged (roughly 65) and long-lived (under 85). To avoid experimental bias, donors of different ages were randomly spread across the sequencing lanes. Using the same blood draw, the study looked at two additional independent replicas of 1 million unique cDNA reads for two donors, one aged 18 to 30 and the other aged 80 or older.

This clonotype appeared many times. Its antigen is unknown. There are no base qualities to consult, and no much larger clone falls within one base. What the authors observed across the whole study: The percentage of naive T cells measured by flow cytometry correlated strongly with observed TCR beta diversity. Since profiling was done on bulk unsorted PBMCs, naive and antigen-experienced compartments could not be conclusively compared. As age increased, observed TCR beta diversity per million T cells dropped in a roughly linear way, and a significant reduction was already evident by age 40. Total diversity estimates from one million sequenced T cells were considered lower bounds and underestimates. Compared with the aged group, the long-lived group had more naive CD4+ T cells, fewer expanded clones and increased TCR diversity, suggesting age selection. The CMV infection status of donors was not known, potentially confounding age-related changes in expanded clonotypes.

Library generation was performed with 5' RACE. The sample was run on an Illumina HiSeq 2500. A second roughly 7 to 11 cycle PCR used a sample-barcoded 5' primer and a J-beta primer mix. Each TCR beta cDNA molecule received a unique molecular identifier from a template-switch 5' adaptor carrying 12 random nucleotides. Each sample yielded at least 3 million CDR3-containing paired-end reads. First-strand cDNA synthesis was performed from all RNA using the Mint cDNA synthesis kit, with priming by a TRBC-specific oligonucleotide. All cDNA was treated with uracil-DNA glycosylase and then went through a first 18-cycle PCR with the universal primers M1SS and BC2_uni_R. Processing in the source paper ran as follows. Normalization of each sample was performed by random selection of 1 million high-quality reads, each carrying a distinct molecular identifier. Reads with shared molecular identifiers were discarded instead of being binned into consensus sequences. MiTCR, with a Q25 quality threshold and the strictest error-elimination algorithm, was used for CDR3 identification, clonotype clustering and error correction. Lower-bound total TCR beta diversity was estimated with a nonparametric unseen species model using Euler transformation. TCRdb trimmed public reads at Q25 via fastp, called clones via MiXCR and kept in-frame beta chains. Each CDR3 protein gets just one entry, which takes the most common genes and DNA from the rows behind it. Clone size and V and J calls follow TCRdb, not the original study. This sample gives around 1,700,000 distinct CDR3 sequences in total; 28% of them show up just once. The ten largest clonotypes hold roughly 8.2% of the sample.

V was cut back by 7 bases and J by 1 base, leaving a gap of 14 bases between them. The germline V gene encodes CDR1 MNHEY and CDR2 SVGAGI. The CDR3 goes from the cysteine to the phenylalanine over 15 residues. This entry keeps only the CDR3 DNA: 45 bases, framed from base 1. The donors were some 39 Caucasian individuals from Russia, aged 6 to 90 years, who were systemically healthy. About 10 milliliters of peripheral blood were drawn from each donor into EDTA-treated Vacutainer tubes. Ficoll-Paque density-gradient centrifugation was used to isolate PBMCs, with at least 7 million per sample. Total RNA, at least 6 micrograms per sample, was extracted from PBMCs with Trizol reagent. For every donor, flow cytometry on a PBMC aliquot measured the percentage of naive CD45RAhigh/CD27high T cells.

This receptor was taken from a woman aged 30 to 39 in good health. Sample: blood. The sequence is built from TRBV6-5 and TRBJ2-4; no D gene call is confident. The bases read TGTGCCAGCACCCGAAGTGCAATTGCCAAAAACATTCAGTACTTC. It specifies CASTRSAIAKNIQYF.